This T cell receptor beta chain was documented in a study of T cells in Graves' hyperthyroidism and ophthalmopathy. Whole-study results and caveats: Peripheral blood also featured most of the thyroid clonotypes expanded above 0.001. Ophthalmopathy was separated from stable hyperthyroidism by a 13 V-J model.

The investigators amplified TCR beta CDR3 regions from RNA transcripts. First-round RT-PCR targeting the TCR CDR3 was performed with the HTBI primer set. TCRdb reprocessed the multiplex PCR reads via MiXCR and lists one record per CDR3 protein. The sample yields more than 500,000 distinct CDR3 sequences, 14% to 15% seen once. CDR3 length: 13 residues. V was clipped by 6 bases and J by 6 bases; unmatched bases: 6. Patients with ophthalmopathy all had a Clinical Activity Score of at least 3, a NOSPECS grade of at least 4 and duration under 3 months. Uncontrolled infection, other autoimmune disease, pregnancy or lactation led to exclusion. This clonotype was counted at least ten times. Its cognate antigen is unknown.

This sequence originates from a woman in her thirties or forties with Graves' ophthalmopathy. The V call is TRBV12-3 or TRBV12-4, the J call TRBJ1-1; TRBD1 aligns across 8 bases. The sequencing input was blood. The CDR3 loop reads CASRDREDPEAFF. For the CDR3, the DNA is TGTGCCAGCAGGGACAGGGAGGACCCTGAAGCTTTCTTT.